The 20 T cell receptor beta chains in this list originate from one sample, sequenced in a study of identical twins. MiXCR, applied by TCRdb to the 5' RACE reads, yields one record per CDR3 protein. The sample consists of around 1.7 million distinct CDR3 sequences, 32% of them appearing once. Sequenced material: cord blood. The source is a newborn girl in good health.

In its sample, this clonotype was seen a few times. The rearrangement uses TRBV5-1 and TRBJ2-7; 9 nucleotides agree with TRBD2. This CDR3 region has 17 residues. V was pared by 0 bases and J by 1 base, with 8 bases of the junction left unmatched. Germline loops: CDR1 SGHRS, CDR2 YFSETQ. The CDR3 sequence: CASSLVGSGRLSYEQYF. CDR3 sequence (DNA): TGCGCCAGCAGCTTGGTTGGTAGCGGGAGATTATCCTACGAGCAGTACTTC.

This chain connects TRBV5-1 to TRBJ2-1, with 9 bases aligning to TRBD2. The end of the DNA fits TRBJ2-7 better, so the J call may be wrong. CDR3 length: 16 amino acids. Germline CDR1 SGHRS, CDR2 YFSETQ. In DNA, the CDR3 is TGCGCCAGCAACCTAGCGGGGACCCGCTCCTACAATGAGCAGTACTTC. It translates to CASNLAGTRSYNEQYF.

The V gene is TRBV12-3 or TRBV12-4, the J gene TRBJ1-1; TRBD1 might be the D (5 bases). The CDR3 runs 13 residues. V dropped 6 bases and J dropped 6 bases, with 14 bases sitting between them. CDR3 sequence: CASSRDSGAEAFF. For the CDR3, the DNA is TGTGCCAGCAGCCGAGACTCGGGGGCTGAAGCTTTCTTT.

The chain links TRBV7-2 to TRBJ2-1, with 10 bases fitting TRBD2. TRBJ2-7 explains the end of the DNA better; the J call may be wrong. The CDR3 contains 15 residues. Germline CDR1 SGHTA, CDR2 FQGNSA. CDR3 amino acids: CASSLRTSGYNEQYF. The CDR3 DNA is TGTGCCAGCAGTTTAAGGACTAGCGGCTACAATGAGCAGTACTTC.

V is TRBV12-3 or TRBV12-4 and J is TRBJ1-3, with D possibly matching TRBD1 (5 bases). The CDR3 totals 15 residues. Trimming pared 5 bases from V and 5 bases from J, leaving 16 bases between. The CDR3 sequence is CASSRLQEFRNTIYF. CDR3 nucleotide sequence: TGTGCCAGCAGTCGCCTACAGGAGTTTAGAAACACCATATATTTT.

The genes are TRBV2 and TRBJ1-2; 8 nucleotides agree with TRBD1. V shed 0 bases, J shed 2 bases, and the junction held 5 bases outside the gene matches. Germline CDR1 and CDR2: SNHLY and FYNNEI. There are 16 residues in the CDR3. The CDR3 region is CASSEALRTGNYGYTF. DNA of the CDR3: TGTGCCAGCAGTGAAGCGCTTCGGACAGGGAACTATGGCTACACCTTC.

This chain joins TRBV19 and TRBJ2-7; 15 nucleotides match TRBD2. After removal of 3 bases from V and 2 bases from J, the junction contained 2 bases not matched to a gene. The CDR3 consists of 16 residues. Germline CDR1 and CDR2: LNHDA and SQIVND (reference sequence). This CDR3 reads CASSMGTSGRTYEQYF. CDR3 in DNA: TGTGCCAGTAGTATGGGGACTAGCGGGAGGACCTACGAGCAGTACTTC.

V gene TRBV5-1 combines with J gene TRBJ2-1; 9 bases map to TRBD2. The V and J ends lost 3 bases and 12 bases, in that order; junction bases with no gene match: 13. The CDR3 is made up of 15 amino acids. Germline values: CDR1 SGHRS, CDR2 YFSETQ. Here the CDR3 reads CASSWGAASGAMQFF. The CDR3 nucleotides are TGCGCCAGCAGCTGGGGGGCTGCTAGCGGGGCAATGCAGTTCTTC. The variable domain in full, with the rest retrieved from reference TRBV5-1 and TRBJ2-1, is KAGVTQTPRYLIKTRGQQVTLSCSPISGHRSVSWYQQTPGQGLQFLFEYFSETQRNKGNFPGRFSGRQFSNSRSEMNVSTLELGDSALYLCASSWGAASGAMQFFGPGTRLTVL.

This clonotype appeared many times. V and J are TRBV6-2 or TRBV6-3 and TRBJ1-5, with no clear D. Germline V gene data show CDR1 as MNHEY and CDR2 as SVGEGT. V lost 1 base and J 5 bases, leaving 12 bases between the germline ends. The CDR3 spans 15 residues. The CDR3 DNA reads TGTGCCAGCAGTTACTTTGTCAGCCAGCATCAGCCCCAGCATTTT. It specifies CASSYFVSQHQPQHF.

V is TRBV2 and J is TRBJ1-5; D gene ambiguous. The V gene lost 1 base and the J gene lost 5 bases, with 12 bases spanning the gap. The germline V gene encodes CDR1 SNHLY and CDR2 FYNNEI. The CDR3 runs 15 residues. In nucleotides, the CDR3 is TGTGCCAGCAGTGAAGGGTTTTCCTCAGATCAGCCCCAGCATTTT. Protein product: CASSEGFSSDQPQHF.

This clonotype has a count of ten or more. V and J are TRBV21-1 and TRBJ2-4; the table assigns TRBD1, which was not confirmed against the DNA. TRBV21-1 is a listed pseudogene. The CDR3 is 17 residues long. The CDR3 loop reads CASSKAGGTLAKNIQYF. Here the CDR3 DNA reads TGTGCCAGCAGCAAAGCCGGGGGTACCCTAGCCAAAAACATTCAGTACTTC.

This clonotype has only a few counts. This rearrangement joins TRBV28 to TRBJ2-1, with no clear D. CDR1 is MDHEN and CDR2 is SYDVKM in the germline V gene. V was shortened by 8 bases and J by 6 bases, with 5 bases between the two germline ends. The CDR3 spans 10 residues. As DNA, the CDR3 is TGTGCCAGCTCTTGCAATGAGCAGTTCTTC. Translated, it gives CASSCNEQFF.

This clonotype was counted only a few times. V is TRBV15 and J is TRBJ1-4; D is perhaps TRBD1 (6 bases). Germline V gene data show CDR1 as LNHNV and CDR2 as YYDKDF (reference sequence). The V end was cut by 1 base, the J end by 9 bases, with 27 bases between. The CDR3 spans 19 residues. The CDR3 reads CATSRVRSGQWGDDQKLFF. The CDR3, as DNA: TGTGCCACCAGCAGAGTGAGGAGCGGACAGTGGGGCGATGATCAAAAACTGTTTTTT.

V and J are TRBV28 and TRBJ2-1; 7 bases match TRBD2. CDR3 length: 16 amino acids. Losses at the gene ends were 1 base for V and 6 bases for J; bases not matched to a gene: 9. In germline, CDR1 is MDHEN, CDR2 SYDVKM. CDR3 amino acids: CASSLLRGVVTNEQFF. The CDR3, as DNA: TGTGCCAGCAGTTTATTACGGGGGGTCGTCACCAATGAGCAGTTCTTC.

For this clonotype: Given a much more abundant clone one base away, this may be a read error. The CDR3 DNA sequence: TGCAGCGTTGTTGGGTCGAGCCCGAATGAGCGGTTCTTC. Translating it yields CSVVGSSPNERFF. The chain combines TRBV29-1 with TRBJ2-1; no reliable D call. Germline CDR1 SQVTM, CDR2 ANQGSEA. CDR3 size: 13 residues.

The V gene is TRBV20-1, the J gene TRBJ1-1, with D unclear. The length of the CDR3 is 13 residues. The V end lost 4 bases, the J end lost 1 base, and 10 bases lay between the germline ends. The germline V gene has CDR1 DFQATT and CDR2 SNEGSKA (reference sequence). CDR3: CSATDGENTEAFF. CDR3 DNA: TGCAGTGCTACCGACGGGGAGAACACTGAAGCTTTCTTT.

Worth noting for this clonotype: Its ends do not fully match the called genes, so a read error is possible. The gene calls are TRBV4-1 and TRBJ2-5; 10 nucleotides align to TRBD1. The J call is doubtful: the DNA matches TRBJ2-7 better. Germline V lookup: CDR1 MGHRA, CDR2 YSYEKL. The length of the CDR3 is 16 residues. The CDR3 nucleotides are TGCGCCGGCAGCCAAGTCGGACAGGGGGGCTTGTACGAGCAGTACTTC. It yields the protein CAGSQVGQGGLYEQYF.

The gene calls are TRBV20-1 and TRBJ2-5; no clear D. The CDR3 extends over 10 amino acids. Trimming removed 4 bases from V and 10 bases from J, with 10 bases in between. Germline V gene sequence: CDR1 DFQATT, CDR2 SNEGSKA (reference sequence). Here the CDR3 DNA reads TGCAGTGCTAAAGATCCCCACCAGTACTTC. Amino acids: CSAKDPHQYF.

V is TRBV7-9 and J is TRBJ2-7; D might be TRBD1 (6 bases). V shed 5 bases and J shed 2 bases, with 13 bases lying between them. CDR3 length: 14 residues. Germline loops: CDR1 SEHNR, CDR2 FQNEAQ (reference sequence). The CDR3: CASSHYRETYEQYF. The DNA of the CDR3 is TGTGCCAGCAGCCACTACAGGGAAACCTACGAGCAGTACTTC.

The V gene is TRBV20-1, the J gene TRBJ2-1; TRBD1 is a possible D gene (6 bases). CDR3 length: 15 amino acids. V lost 5 bases, J lost 2 bases, and 16 bases lay in between. In germline, CDR1 is DFQATT, CDR2 SNEGSKA (reference sequence). The CDR3 bases are TGCAGTGCTCGTAGGGGGACCCTTCCCTACAATGAGCAGTTCTTC. This translates into CSARRGTLPYNEQFF.